This T cell receptor (beta chain) was recovered during a study of shared clonotypes between healthy human individuals. Trimming cost V 6 bases and J 3 bases; bases outside gene matches: 4. The germline V gene encodes CDR1 LNHDA and CDR2 SQIVND (reference sequence). The CDR3 totals 13 residues. This clone turned up a few times. The protocol was immunoSEQ multiplex PCR, while the TCRdb copy is restricted to in-frame clones and leaves out a portion. Among roughly 2.5 million clones listed, around 90% were seen once. The clonotype comes from a young man in good health. V is TRBV19 and J is TRBJ1-1; 7 nucleotides match TRBD1. The sequenced sample was naive CD4+ T cells sorted from blood. Sample subset: CD45RA+ positively selected. In DNA form, the CDR3 reads TGTGCCAGTAGACAGGGGAGGGACACTGAAGCTTTCTTT. Its protein product is CASRQGRDTEAFF.